This TCR beta chain was captured in a study of cytomegalovirus exposure and HLA in healthy donors. Study-wide results and caveats: Later analysis showed TCR association rates varying by HLA locus, highest for DRB1 and lowest for HLA-C. Previously analyzed data showed that most TCR beta V segments were productive at a frequency of about 90% or about 30%.

Researchers ran the PCR with 60 Vbeta and 13 Jbeta primers. In the study's own analysis: Later reanalysis found 70 million to 95 million unique TCR beta chains, roughly 10 million of them shared. Assay: immunoSEQ multiplex PCR; the TCRdb copy retains only in-frame clones and omits some. V and J calls and clone size come straight from that table; D and trimming were deduced from the DNA. The sample lists 200,000 to 250,000 clones, about 80% occurring once. Germline loops: CDR1 GTSNPN, CDR2 SVGIG (reference sequence). V lost 4 bases to trimming and J lost 4 bases; unmatched junction nucleotides: 6. CDR3 length equals 13 residues. These donors, healthy bone marrow donors, were studied. In the case of this clone: Its antigen is unidentified.

The TCR sequence derives from a man between 18 and 29 years old in good health and CMV-seronegative. The sequenced sample consisted of PBMCs. V and J are TRBV30 and TRBJ1-2; TRBD1 agrees at 7 bases. The CDR3 sequence: CAWTPDRPYGYTF. The CDR3 DNA reads as TGTGCCTGGACCCCGGACAGGCCCTATGGCTACACCTTC.